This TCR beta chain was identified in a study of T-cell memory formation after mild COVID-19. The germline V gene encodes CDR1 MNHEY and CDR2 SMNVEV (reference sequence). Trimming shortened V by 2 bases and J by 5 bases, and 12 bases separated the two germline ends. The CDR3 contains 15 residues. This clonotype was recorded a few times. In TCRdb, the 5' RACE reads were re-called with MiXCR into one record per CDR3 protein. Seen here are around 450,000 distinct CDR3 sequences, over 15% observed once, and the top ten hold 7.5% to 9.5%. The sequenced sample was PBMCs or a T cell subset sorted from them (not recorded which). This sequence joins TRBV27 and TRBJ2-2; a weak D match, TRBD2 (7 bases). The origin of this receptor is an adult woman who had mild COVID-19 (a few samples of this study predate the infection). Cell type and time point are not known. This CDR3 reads CASSLVGGRTGELFF. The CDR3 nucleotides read TGTGCCAGCAGTTTAGTCGGGGGGCGGACCGGGGAGCTGTTTTTT.